This TCR beta chain was retrieved from a study of T-cell memory formation after mild COVID-19. The overall study: Each donor largely had its own TCR clusters.

Using its own MiXCR run on the 5' RACE reads, TCRdb lists one record per CDR3 protein. The data contain approximately 440,000 distinct CDR3 sequences, roughly 20% of them singletons. As to this clonotype: Antigen unknown.

General study results and limits: Shrinking CD4+ clones resided mostly in CM and EM, and CD8+ ones in EMRA. Clones that contracted from day 15 to 85 were balanced CD4/CD8, while later expanders leaned CD4+.

The CDR3 has 13 amino acids. V was clipped by 1 base and J by 13 bases, with 14 bases between them. Germline V lookup: CDR1 SGHAT, CDR2 FQNNGV. The sample was PBMCs or a T cell subset sorted from them (not recorded which). V usage is TRBV11-2 and J usage is TRBJ2-4; TRBD1 might be the D (6 bases). This receptor was identified in an adult woman who had mild COVID-19 (a few samples of this study predate the infection). Cell type and time point are not known. The CDR3 is CASSLGTAAPQYF. CDR3 bases: TGTGCCAGCAGCTTAGGGACAGCTGCACCACAGTACTTC.